Below are 5 T cell receptor beta chains sequenced from a single sample in a study of T cells expressing NK-cell markers. TCRdb derives one entry per CDR3 protein from the 5' RACE reads, leaving out DNA. This repertoire includes roughly 390,000 distinct CDR3 sequences. Input material: blood T cells: a sorted CD56 or NKG2C T cell subset, CD4+ or CD8+ T cells, or bulk PBMC T cells (not recorded which). These TCRs come from a man aged 18 to 69 in good health.

The chain carries TRBV29-1 and TRBJ2-1; no DNA is available, so the TRBD2 call from TCRdb remains unchecked. The CDR3 sequence is 15 residues long. Germline loops: CDR1 SQVTM, CDR2 ANQGSEA. The CDR3 loop is CSVASPSGGAIEQFF.

This chain joins TRBV25-1 and TRBJ2-2; TCRdb names TRBD1, which stays unverified in the absence of DNA. The CDR3 consists of 15 residues. Germline V CDR1 and CDR2: MGHDK, SYGVNS. The CDR3 sequence: CASSEYGGNTGELFF.

V usage is TRBV20-1 and J usage is TRBJ1-2; absent DNA, TCRdb's TRBD1 call cannot be checked. This CDR3 is built from 13 residues. Per the germline V gene, CDR1 is DFQATT and CDR2 is SNEGSKA (reference sequence). The CDR3 loop reads CSARIQGVNGYTF.

The chain has TRBV5-1 and TRBJ1-3; lacking DNA, the TRBD1 call made by TCRdb goes unchecked. Germline CDR1 is SGHRS and CDR2 is YFSETQ. This CDR3 has 13 amino acids. CDR3 amino acids: CASSRTAGNTIYF.

The chain couples TRBV28 to TRBJ2-7; TCRdb outputs TRBD1, but without DNA this stays unchecked. Germline CDR1 and CDR2: MDHEN and SYDVKM. The CDR3 runs 14 residues. The CDR3 sequence: CASSLNRGVDEQYF.